Following are 14 T cell receptor beta chains from one sample sequenced in a study of blood T cell repertoires in COVID-19 (dated by TCRdb to 2020 to 2022). The library was made by the immunoSEQ multiplex PCR assay. Sourced from immuneACCESS, this table was stored by TCRdb with only in-frame sequences that have V and J called. A share of the clones is absent; for the studies checked, an unresolved V gene accounts for under half, and the remainder has no known explanation. This sample is represented by 150,000 to 200,000 clones; about 80% of them were singletons. 26% of the sample is held by the ten biggest clonotypes. Sequencing was carried out using peripheral blood. The receptors were sampled from a woman between 65 and 79 years old with acute or convalescent COVID-19.

This clone was observed a few times. The rearrangement joins TRBV7-3 to TRBJ2-2; TRBD1 is a possible D gene (5 bases). V was shortened by 3 bases and J by 8 bases, with 13 bases between the two germline ends. Germline V gene sequence: CDR1 SGHTA, CDR2 FQGTGA. The CDR3 covers 14 residues. CDR3 sequence reads: CASSLSGAEGELFF. CDR3 in DNA: TGTGCCAGCAGCTTGTCTGGGGCCGAGGGGGAGCTGTTTTTT.

The chain couples TRBV7-8 to TRBJ2-2; the match to TRBD1 covers 12 bases. V lost 1 base, J lost 7 bases, and 4 bases stayed unmatched. CDR1 is SGHVS and CDR2 is FQNEAQ in the germline V gene. There are 16 residues in the CDR3. The CDR3 bases are TGTGCCAGCAGCTTAGGTGGGACAGGGGGCCACGGGGAGCTGTTTTTT. It specifies CASSLGGTGGHGELFF.

V is TRBV20-1 and J is TRBJ2-5; D gene unclear. This CDR3 has 12 amino acids. V was pared by 3 bases and J by 5 bases, with 10 bases between. Germline V gene lookup returns CDR1 DFQATT and CDR2 SNEGSKA (reference sequence). CDR3 nucleotides: TGCAGTGCTAGTCGTACCGGGGAGACCCAGTACTTC. It encodes CSASRTGETQYF.

Only a few counts were recorded for this clone. This chain connects TRBV5-1 to TRBJ2-2, with TRBD2 matching over 9 bases. The V segment lost 3 bases and the J segment 2 bases; nucleotides outside the gene matches: 8. Germline V gene lookup returns CDR1 SGHRS and CDR2 YFSETQ. This CDR3 spans 17 amino acids. The CDR3 reads CASSSQGLAGNTGELFF. The DNA of the CDR3 is TGCGCCAGCAGCTCTCAAGGTCTAGCGGGAAACACCGGGGAGCTGTTTTTT.

This chain connects TRBV19 to TRBJ2-3; 8 bases line up with TRBD2. The CDR3 extends over 15 amino acids. V gave up 4 bases and J gave up 4 bases; unmatched junction bases: 7. The germline CDR1 and CDR2 sequences are LNHDA and SQIVND (reference sequence). The CDR3: CASSKEREYADTQYF. CDR3 nucleotide sequence: TGTGCCAGTAGTAAGGAGCGGGAGTATGCAGATACGCAGTATTTT.

This clone was found once. V usage is TRBV27 and J usage is TRBJ2-7, with D maybe TRBD1 (5 bases). Germline V CDR1 and CDR2: MNHEY, SMNVEV (reference sequence). This CDR3 contains 15 residues. V lost 2 bases, J lost 4 bases, and 15 bases lay in between. The CDR3 DNA sequence: TGTGCCAGCAGTTTACAAGGGGATCTCGGTTACGAGCAGTACTTC. Encoded protein: CASSLQGDLGYEQYF.

This clone has a single count. V and J are TRBV12-5 and TRBJ2-5; 11 positions match TRBD1. The V and J ends lost 4 bases and 2 bases, in that order; junction bases with no gene match: 3. CDR3 length: 15 amino acids. The germline V gene has CDR1 LGHNT and CDR2 FRNRAP. CDR3 sequence: CASGSGTGGQETQYF. Here the CDR3 DNA reads TGTGCTAGTGGTTCCGGGACAGGGGGACAAGAGACCCAGTACTTC.

The chain couples TRBV18 to TRBJ2-7, with 8 positions matching TRBD2. The CDR3 is 17 amino acids. The V gene end was trimmed by 0 bases and the J gene end by 3 bases; junction bases not matched to a gene: 10. The germline gives CDR1 KGHSH, CDR2 LQKENI. CDR3 DNA sequence: TGTGCCAGCTCACCACCACTCTCCCGAGCGGGAGTCTACGAGCAGTACTTC. As protein: CASSPPLSRAGVYEQYF.

The rearrangement links TRBV7-9 to TRBJ2-5, with 8 bases identical to TRBD1. Looked up from germline, CDR1 is SEHNR and CDR2 is FQNEAQ (reference sequence). The CDR3 has 14 amino acids. The trim removed 5 bases at V and 2 bases at J, leaving 4 bases unmatched. Here the CDR3 reads CASSQTGDQETQYF. CDR3 nucleotides: TGTGCCAGCAGCCAGACAGGGGATCAAGAGACCCAGTACTTC.

The genes are TRBV30 and TRBJ1-2; TRBD1 is a possible D gene (6 bases). Trimming stripped 5 bases from V and 8 bases from J, with 18 bases between. The CDR3 runs 13 residues. Germline CDR1 reads GTSNPN; CDR2 reads SVGIG (reference sequence). CDR3 residues: CAWQGFTPKGYTF. In DNA form, the CDR3 reads TGTGCCTGGCAGGGGTTTACGCCTAAAGGCTACACCTTC.

This chain links TRBV5-4 with TRBJ1-2; 7 bases map to TRBD1. The CDR3 spans 13 residues. Germline-derived CDR1 and CDR2 are SGHNT and YYREEE (reference sequence). Trimming removed 5 bases from V and 8 bases from J; junction bases left unmatched: 9. CDR3: CASSTRQGGGYTF. In nucleotides, the CDR3 is TGTGCCAGCAGTACCAGACAGGGTGGCGGCTACACCTTC. The whole variable domain, remainder taken from reference TRBV5-4 and TRBJ1-2, is ETGVTQSPTHLIKTRGQQVTLRCSSQSGHNTVSWYQQALGQGPQFIFQYYREEENGRGNFPPRFSGLQFPNYSSELNVNALELDDSALYLCASSTRQGGGYTFGSGTRLTVV.

The V call is TRBV18, the J call TRBJ2-3; D is ambiguous. Germline CDR1 reads KGHSH; CDR2 reads LQKENI. Trimming shortened V by 6 bases and J by 0 bases, and 13 bases separated the two germline ends. The CDR3 runs to 15 residues. The CDR3 spells CASSPNGLSTDTQYF. The DNA for the CDR3 is TGTGCCAGCTCCCCAAATGGGCTAAGCACAGATACGCAGTATTTT. The variable domain in full, with the rest retrieved from reference TRBV18 and TRBJ2-3, is NAGVMQNPRHLVRRRGQEARLRCSPMKGHSHVYWYRQLPEEGLKFMVYLQKENIIDESGMPKERFSAEFPKEGPSILRIQQVVRGDSAAYFCASSPNGLSTDTQYFGPGTRLTVL.

The chain recombines TRBV4-1 with TRBJ2-7; D is possibly TRBD1 (6 bases). The germline V gene encodes CDR1 MGHRA and CDR2 YSYEKL. The CDR3 contains 17 residues. Trimming stripped 0 bases from V and 2 bases from J, with 17 bases between. The CDR3 sequence: CASSQDKGGTPTYEQYF. The CDR3, as DNA: TGCGCCAGCAGCCAAGATAAGGGTGGGACACCCACCTACGAGCAGTACTTC.

The chain carries TRBV7-9 and TRBJ2-2, with D possibly TRBD1 on 6 matching bases. This CDR3 is built from 17 residues. Germline V gene data show CDR1 as SEHNR and CDR2 as FQNEAQ (reference sequence). Trimming took 4 bases from V and 6 from J, leaving 21 bases between them. The CDR3 region is CASSYIRDTKGAGELFF. Written as DNA, the CDR3 is TGTGCCAGCAGCTATATACGGGACACCAAGGGCGCCGGGGAGCTGTTTTTT.